The T cell receptor (beta chain) under discussion was sequenced for a study of shared clonotypes between healthy human individuals. Study background: Per donor, CD8 memory used one plate, CD8 naive used two, CD4 memory used three and CD4 naive used three. Whole-study findings and limits: Sampling included only blood; tissue repertoires likely differ. It was observed that roughly 5.1% of naive CD4 clonotypes were shared across a handful of donors.

Naive CD8 cells, CD45RO-negative and positively selected for CCR7, excluded terminally differentiated effector memory CD45RA+ cells. In the original processing: Filtering of immunoSEQ junctional sequences could not match full-length read filtering. Measured with immunoSEQ multiplex PCR; TCRdb has only the in-frame clones, and not every one. That table supplies the V and J calls and clone size; D and trimming were determined from the DNA. The table records hundreds of thousands of clones, approximately 95% of them present only once. V shed 3 bases, J shed 2 bases, and the junction held 7 bases outside the gene matches. The CDR3 sequence is 16 residues long. Germline CDR1 is MNHEY and CDR2 is SMNVEV (reference sequence). About this clone itself: Its specificity is unknown.

J is TRBJ2-3 and V is TRBV27, with 8 bases aligning to TRBD2. This clonotype was obtained from a woman in her twenties or thirties in good health. The material sequenced was naive CD8+ T cells sorted from blood. The DNA of the CDR3 is TGTGCCAGCAGTTTGGCGCTCGGGAGGGTCACAGATACGCAGTATTTT. As protein: CASSLALGRVTDTQYF.